The 28 T cell receptor beta chains in this list originate from one sample, sequenced in a study of cytotoxic CD8 clonotypes in ibrutinib-treated CLL. Clones were sequenced by immunoSEQ multiplex PCR, and TCRdb holds only the in-frame ones, with some missing. The sample holds approximately 13,000 clones, roughly 70% seen once. The starting material was PBMCs, obtained before ibrutinib treatment. These receptors were collected from a human donor with chronic lymphocytic leukemia.

There are a few counts of this clone. The V and J genes are TRBV10-1 and TRBJ2-2; TRBD2 matches at 14 bases. CDR1 is WNHNN, CDR2 SYGVQD, per germline (reference sequence). The ends lost 10 bases at V and 0 bases at J; junction bases unmatched: 4. This CDR3 region has 16 residues. CDR3 region: CATPTSGGANTGELFF. The CDR3 region has the DNA TGCGCCACCCCGACTAGCGGGGGGGCGAACACCGGGGAGCTGTTTTTT.

This clone was detected a few times. The chain uses TRBV29-1 and TRBJ1-2, with D tentatively TRBD1 (5 bases). This CDR3 region has 12 residues. Per germline, CDR1 SQVTM and CDR2 ANQGSEA. The V end was cut by 3 bases, the J end by 6 bases, with 11 bases between. CDR3 sequence (DNA): TGCAGCGTTGACGGAGGGGTTGATGGCTACACCTTC. This encodes CSVDGGVDGYTF.

This chain links TRBV30 with TRBJ2-1; D might be TRBD2 (5 bases). This CDR3 region has 12 residues. The germline CDR1 and CDR2 sequences are GTSNPN and SVGIG (reference sequence). Trimming shortened V by 0 bases and J by 6 bases, and 6 bases separated the two germline ends. Here the CDR3 reads CAWSVRGNEQFF. The CDR3 region has the DNA TGTGCCTGGAGTGTCCGGGGCAATGAGCAGTTCTTC.

The chain uses TRBV2 and TRBJ2-7; tentatively, D is TRBD2 (7 bases). The V gene's germline CDR1 is SNHLY and CDR2 FYNNEI. This CDR3 region has 14 residues. V gave up 7 bases and J gave up 2 bases, with 15 bases separating them. CDR3 nucleotides: TGTGCCAGCATACCGAGGCGGGGGCCCTACGAGCAGTACTTC. The encoded protein is CASIPRRGPYEQYF.

The CDR3 bases are TGTGCCACCAGCAGGACTAGAAACCCCCCCGGGGAGACCCAGTACTTC. It is translated as CATSRTRNPPGETQYF. V is TRBV15 and J is TRBJ2-5, with TRBD2 as a possible D gene (6 bases). Germline CDR1 and CDR2: LNHNV and YYDKDF (reference sequence). Trimming removed 3 bases from V and 5 bases from J, with 19 bases in between. The CDR3 covers 16 residues. The full variable domain, its missing parts supplied by reference TRBV15 and TRBJ2-5, is DAMVIQNPRYQVTQFGKPVTLSCSQTLNHNVMYWYQQKSSQAPKLLFHYYDKDFNNEADTPDNFQSRRPNTSFCFLDIRSPGLGDTAMYLCATSRTRNPPGETQYFGPGTRLLVL.

The table lists this clone with a few counts. The V call is TRBV6-6, the J call TRBJ1-4; D gene uncertain. Germline V lookup: CDR1 MNHNY, CDR2 SVGAGI (reference sequence). V dropped 6 bases and J dropped 7 bases, with 6 bases sitting between them. The CDR3 is made up of 11 amino acids. For the CDR3, the DNA is TGTGCCAGCAGAGCGGGTGAAAAACTGTTTTTT. It specifies CASRAGEKLFF.

The chain combines TRBV7-4 with TRBJ2-7; possible D gene TRBD2, 6 bases. This CDR3 comprises 16 residues. Trimming removed 8 bases at V and 2 bases at J, with 22 bases between. Germline assignment: CDR1 SGHVT and CDR2 SQSDAQ. The CDR3 bases are TGTGCCAGCGGAAGTGGGTCCGCCCCGGGGGCCTACGAGCAGTACTTC. It is translated as CASGSGSAPGAYEQYF.

This clone was counted only a few times. The rearrangement links TRBV9 to TRBJ2-2, with unresolved D. The V and J ends lost 2 bases and 7 bases respectively, with 9 bases between them. The CDR3 is 13 residues long. Germline V gene data show CDR1 as SGDLS and CDR2 as YYNGEE. In nucleotides, the CDR3 is TGTGCCAGCAGCGTGGGGTGGGGCGGGGAGCTGTTTTTT. This gives the protein CASSVGWGGELFF.

This clone turned up a few times. This chain connects TRBV5-6 to TRBJ2-2, with 8 bases identical to TRBD2. The ends lost 0 bases at V and 7 bases at J; junction bases unmatched: 8. CDR1 is SGHDT and CDR2 is YYEEEE in the germline V gene. This CDR3 has 16 residues. The CDR3 sequence is CASSLGSGRGVGELFF. CDR3 nucleotides: TGTGCCAGCAGCTTGGGGAGCGGGAGAGGTGTCGGGGAGCTGTTTTTT.

The chain recombines TRBV28 with TRBJ1-3; D not resolved. Germline lookup yields CDR1 MDHEN and CDR2 SYDVKM. V was clipped by 9 bases and J by 0 bases, with 15 bases between them. There are 15 residues in the CDR3. DNA of the CDR3: TGTGCCAGTCAAACTCTGGGCACCTCTGGAAACACCATATATTTT. This translates into CASQTLGTSGNTIYF.

This clone was observed a handful of times. The genes are TRBV27 and TRBJ2-7; D is uncertain. This CDR3 region has 9 residues. Trimming shortened V by 11 bases and J by 9 bases, and 11 bases separated the two germline ends. CDR1 and CDR2 (germline): MNHEY, SMNVEV (reference sequence). In DNA, the CDR3 is TGTGCCGTCCTTGTGGGGCAGTACTTC. It translates to CAVLVGQYF.

The rearrangement uses TRBV5-1 and TRBJ1-2, with D possibly matching TRBD1 (5 bases). V gave up 0 bases and J gave up 4 bases, with 16 bases separating them. This CDR3 spans 16 amino acids. Looked up from germline, CDR1 is SGHRS and CDR2 is YFSETQ. For the CDR3, the DNA is TGCGCCAGCAGCTTGGCGTACGGGGGTAGCGCCTATGGCTACACCTTC. This gives the protein CASSLAYGGSAYGYTF. Supplemented by reference TRBV5-1 and TRBJ1-2, the full variable domain reads KAGVTQTPRYLIKTRGQQVTLSCSPISGHRSVSWYQQTPGQGLQFLFEYFSETQRNKGNFPGRFSGRQFSNSRSEMNVSTLELGDSALYLCASSLAYGGSAYGYTFGSGTRLTVV.

The chain links TRBV29-1 to TRBJ2-5; D remains ambiguous. Germline V gene lookup returns CDR1 SQVTM and CDR2 ANQGSEA. The CDR3 length is 11 residues. V lost 1 base and J lost 7, with 7 bases in between. CDR3: CSVEVRGTQYF. The CDR3 DNA sequence: TGCAGCGTTGAAGTCCGAGGGACCCAGTACTTC.

The chain has TRBV5-1 and TRBJ2-5; weak D call: TRBD2 (6 bases). The V gene's germline CDR1 is SGHRS and CDR2 YFSETQ. Trimming stripped 0 bases from V and 1 base from J, with 13 bases between. This CDR3 has 16 amino acids. The CDR3 DNA reads TGCGCCAGCAGCTTGGCATCGGGGGTCTTCCAAGAGACCCAGTACTTC. Protein: CASSLASGVFQETQYF.

The chain combines TRBV18 with TRBJ2-1; TRBD2 is a possible D gene (6 bases). Per germline, CDR1 KGHSH and CDR2 LQKENI. The CDR3 has 14 residues. With 3 bases removed from V and 12 bases from J, the gap between germline ends came to 18 bases. CDR3 loop: CASSPDSGRVVQFF. Here the CDR3 DNA reads TGTGCCAGCTCACCCGATAGCGGAAGGGTAGTGCAGTTCTTC.

The V call is TRBV7-4, the J call TRBJ1-2, with unresolved D. There are 14 residues in the CDR3. Per the germline V gene, CDR1 is SGHVT and CDR2 is SQSDAQ. Trimming pared 5 bases from V and 2 bases from J, leaving 12 bases between. In DNA form, the CDR3 reads TGTGCCAGCAGCCCCAGCCGGGCAAACTATGGCTACACCTTC. Protein sequence: CASSPSRANYGYTF.

As DNA, the CDR3 is TGTGCCAGCACCCCTTGGGCGGGGACTAGCGGGATGAAGCCCTACGAGCAGTACTTC. This translates into CASTPWAGTSGMKPYEQYF. The rearrangement joins TRBV13 to TRBJ2-7; 13 bases fit TRBD2. Germline V lookup: CDR1 PRHDT, CDR2 FYEKMQ (reference sequence). V shed 7 bases and J 2 bases; nucleotides not matched to a gene: 17. The CDR3 consists of 19 residues.

This chain joins TRBV5-4 and TRBJ2-7; TRBD1 agrees at 10 bases. The CDR3 is made up of 15 amino acids. CDR1 SGHNT and CDR2 YYREEE come from the germline V gene (reference sequence). V lost 0 bases to trimming and J lost 5 bases; unmatched junction nucleotides: 5. CDR3 DNA: TGTGCCAGCAGCTTGGCCATGGGACAGGGGAACGAGCAGTACTTC. Protein product: CASSLAMGQGNEQYF. The full variable domain, rest sourced from reference TRBV5-4 and TRBJ2-7, is ETGVTQSPTHLIKTRGQQVTLRCSSQSGHNTVSWYQQALGQGPQFIFQYYREEENGRGNFPPRFSGLQFPNYSSELNVNALELDDSALYLCASSLAMGQGNEQYFGPGTRLTVT.

The sample holds a few counts of this clone. The chain employs TRBV27 and TRBJ1-6; D not resolved. Germline V gives CDR1 MNHEY, CDR2 SMNVEV (reference sequence). The CDR3 totals 15 residues. V shed 4 bases and J shed 5 bases, with 12 bases lying between them. Written as DNA, the CDR3 is TGTGCCAGCAGTTCCTTTCGTTTGAATAATTCACCCCTCCACTTT. Its translation is CASSSFRLNNSPLHF.

The chain carries TRBV19 and TRBJ1-3, with D possibly TRBD1 on 5 matching bases. The V end lost 9 bases, the J end lost 0 bases, and 9 bases lay between the germline ends. CDR1 and CDR2 (germline): LNHDA, SQIVND (reference sequence). The CDR3 contains 13 residues. The CDR3 region has the DNA TGTGCCAGCAGGGTCCACTCTGGAAACACCATATATTTT. Translated: CASRVHSGNTIYF.

The chain carries TRBV6-1 and TRBJ1-5, with D possibly being TRBD1 (6 bases). Germline lookup yields CDR1 MNHNS and CDR2 SASEGT. This CDR3 region has 16 residues. V was clipped by 3 bases and J by 3 bases, with 15 bases between them. The chain's CDR3 is CASSDPRGAPNQPQHF. In DNA, the CDR3 is TGTGCCAGCAGTGACCCCCGGGGGGCGCCCAATCAGCCCCAGCATTTT.

The V gene is TRBV2, the J gene TRBJ2-7; D might be TRBD1 (6 bases). The CDR3 length is 15 residues. Trimming pared 6 bases from V and 2 bases from J, leaving 17 bases between. CDR1 and CDR2 (germline): SNHLY, FYNNEI. The CDR3 DNA reads as TGTGCCAGCAGAGCCAACAGGGCTGTCCCCTACGAGCAGTACTTC. It encodes CASRANRAVPYEQYF.

V gene TRBV11-3 combines with J gene TRBJ2-3; a weak D match, TRBD2 (6 bases). Trimming removed 5 bases from V and 9 bases from J, with 12 bases in between. Germline V gene lookup returns CDR1 SGHNT and CDR2 YENEEA. This CDR3 has 12 residues. The CDR3 nucleotides read TGTGCCAGCAGCCCCGGGGGTCAGACGCAGTATTTT. Its protein product is CASSPGGQTQYF. Full variable domain (rest looked up from reference TRBV11-3 and TRBJ2-3): EAGVVQSPRYKIIEKKQPVAFWCNPISGHNTLYWYLQNLGQGPELLIRYENEEAVDDSQLPKDRFSAERLKGVDSTLKIQPAELGDSAVYLCASSPGGQTQYFGPGTRLTVL.

The CDR3 reads CASSLGGLAGLEQFF. The DNA of the CDR3 is TGTGCCAGCAGCTTAGGGGGGCTAGCGGGACTGGAGCAGTTCTTC. J is TRBJ2-1 and V is TRBV11-1, with TRBD2 matching 9 bases. The trim removed 1 base at V and 10 bases at J, leaving 8 bases unmatched. Germline CDR1 and CDR2: SGHAT and FQDESV (reference sequence). The CDR3 is 15 residues long.

This chain uses TRBV7-2 with TRBJ2-3; TRBD2 aligns across 15 bases. The CDR3 contains 16 residues. CDR1 is SGHTA and CDR2 is FQGNSA in the germline V gene. V lost 5 bases to trimming and J lost 6 bases; unmatched junction nucleotides: 6. CDR3 sequence reads: CASSQGLAGGEDTQYF. DNA for the CDR3: TGTGCCAGCAGCCAGGGACTAGCGGGAGGTGAGGATACGCAGTATTTT. Variable domain in full (rest from reference TRBV7-2 and TRBJ2-3): GAGVSQSPSNKVTEKGKDVELRCDPISGHTALYWYRQSLGQGLEFLIYFQGNSAPDKSGLPSDRFSAERTGGSVSTLTIQRTQQEDSAVYLCASSQGLAGGEDTQYFGPGTRLTVL.

J is TRBJ2-7 and V is TRBV4-3, with 7 bases that match TRBD1. J gave up 2 bases and V 4 bases, and 2 bases lay outside the gene matches. The CDR3 extends over 13 amino acids. Per the germline V gene, CDR1 is LGHNA and CDR2 is YSLEER. The DNA for the CDR3 is TGCGCCAGCAGCCGGGACAGTGCCTACGAGCAGTACTTC. This translates into CASSRDSAYEQYF.

In this sample, this clone turned up once. The rearrangement joins TRBV7-3 to TRBJ2-5, with 14 bases matching TRBD2. Germline values: CDR1 SGHTA, CDR2 FQGTGA. CDR3 size: 16 residues. The junction had 9 bases not matched to a gene; V was cut back by 5 bases and J by 7 bases. CDR3 nucleotide sequence: TGTGCCAGCAGCGAGGGGACTAGCGGGAGTTTGGTGACCCAGTACTTC. Amino acids: CASSEGTSGSLVTQYF.

This chain joins TRBV7-3 and TRBJ2-1; 10 positions match TRBD2. Trimming took 5 bases from V and 9 from J; bases not matched to a gene: 13. The CDR3 contains 16 residues. CDR1 SGHTA and CDR2 FQGTGA come from the germline V gene. The CDR3 DNA follows: TGTGCCAGCAGCCCCTCCGGGCTAGCGGGAGTTCGTGAGCAGTTCTTC. Translating it yields CASSPSGLAGVREQFF.